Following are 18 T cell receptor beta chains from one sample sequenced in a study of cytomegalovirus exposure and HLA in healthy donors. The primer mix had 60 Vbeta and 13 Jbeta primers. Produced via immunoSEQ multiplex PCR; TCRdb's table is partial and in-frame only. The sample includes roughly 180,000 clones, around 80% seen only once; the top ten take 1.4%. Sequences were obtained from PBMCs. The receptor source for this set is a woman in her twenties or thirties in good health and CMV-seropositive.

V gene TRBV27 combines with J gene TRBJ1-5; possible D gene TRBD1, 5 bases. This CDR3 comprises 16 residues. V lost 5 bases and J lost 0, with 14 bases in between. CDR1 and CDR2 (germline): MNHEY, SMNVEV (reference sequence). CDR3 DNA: TGTGCCAGCAGTGCCTCGACAGAGTATAGCAATCAGCCCCAGCATTTT. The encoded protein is CASSASTEYSNQPQHF.

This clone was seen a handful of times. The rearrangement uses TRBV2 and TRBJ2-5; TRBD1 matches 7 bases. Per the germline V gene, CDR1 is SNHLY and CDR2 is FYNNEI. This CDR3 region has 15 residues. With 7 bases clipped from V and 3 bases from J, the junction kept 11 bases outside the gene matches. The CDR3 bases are TGTGCCAGCATCCCTTCGGTGACAGGGAAAGAGACCCAGTACTTC. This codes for CASIPSVTGKETQYF.

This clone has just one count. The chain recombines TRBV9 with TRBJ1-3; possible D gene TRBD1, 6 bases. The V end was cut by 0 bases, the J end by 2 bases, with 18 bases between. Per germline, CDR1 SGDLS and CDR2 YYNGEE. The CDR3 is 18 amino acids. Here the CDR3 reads CASSVAGAYGLTGNTIYF. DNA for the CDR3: TGTGCCAGCAGCGTAGCAGGGGCTTACGGCTTGACTGGAAACACCATATATTTT.

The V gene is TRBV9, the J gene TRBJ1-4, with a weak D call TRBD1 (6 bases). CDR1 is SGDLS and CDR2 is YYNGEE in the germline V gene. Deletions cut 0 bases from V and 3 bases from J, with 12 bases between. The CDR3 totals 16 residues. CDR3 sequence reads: CASSVASGQPNEKLFF. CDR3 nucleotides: TGTGCCAGCAGCGTAGCCTCAGGACAGCCTAATGAAAAACTGTTTTTT. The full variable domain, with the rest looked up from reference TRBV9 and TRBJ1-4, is DSGVTQTPKHLITATGQRVTLRCSPRSGDLSVYWYQQSLDQGLQFLIQYYNGEERAKGNILERFSAQQFPDLHSELNLSSLELGDSALYFCASSVASGQPNEKLFFGSGTQLSVL.

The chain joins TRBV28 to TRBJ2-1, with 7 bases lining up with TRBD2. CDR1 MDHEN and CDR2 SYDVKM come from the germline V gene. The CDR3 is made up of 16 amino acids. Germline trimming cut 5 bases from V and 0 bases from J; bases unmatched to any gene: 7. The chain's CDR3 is CASSTLQRDSYNEQFF. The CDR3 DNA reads TGTGCCAGCAGTACACTCCAGCGGGACTCCTACAATGAGCAGTTCTTC.

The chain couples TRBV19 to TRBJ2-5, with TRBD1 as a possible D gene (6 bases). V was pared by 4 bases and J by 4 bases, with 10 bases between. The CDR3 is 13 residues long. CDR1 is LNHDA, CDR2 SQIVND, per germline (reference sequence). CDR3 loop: CASSSRGPETQYF. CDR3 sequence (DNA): TGTGCCAGTAGTAGCAGGGGCCCAGAGACCCAGTACTTC.

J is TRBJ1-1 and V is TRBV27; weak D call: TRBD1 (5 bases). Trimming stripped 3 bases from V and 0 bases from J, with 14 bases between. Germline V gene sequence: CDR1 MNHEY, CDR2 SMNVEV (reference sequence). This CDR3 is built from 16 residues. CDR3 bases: TGTGCCAGCAGTTTTAAGGCAGGGCTGATGAACACTGAAGCTTTCTTT. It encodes CASSFKAGLMNTEAFF.

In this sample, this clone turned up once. CDR3 residues: CASSPVAGDAYEQYF. The CDR3 coding sequence is TGTGCCAGCAGCCCTGTAGCGGGAGACGCCTACGAGCAGTACTTC. J is TRBJ2-7 and V is TRBV4-2; 9 positions match TRBD2. Germline V gene lookup returns CDR1 LGHNA and CDR2 YNFKEQ. Trimming took 4 bases from V and 2 from J; bases not matched to a gene: 6. The CDR3 spans 15 residues.

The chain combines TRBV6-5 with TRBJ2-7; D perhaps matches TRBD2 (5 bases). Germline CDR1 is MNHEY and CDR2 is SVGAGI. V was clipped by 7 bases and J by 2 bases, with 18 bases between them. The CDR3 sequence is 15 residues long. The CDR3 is CASKGRGPPTYEQYF. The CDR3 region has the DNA TGTGCCAGCAAGGGTAGAGGGCCCCCAACCTACGAGCAGTACTTC.

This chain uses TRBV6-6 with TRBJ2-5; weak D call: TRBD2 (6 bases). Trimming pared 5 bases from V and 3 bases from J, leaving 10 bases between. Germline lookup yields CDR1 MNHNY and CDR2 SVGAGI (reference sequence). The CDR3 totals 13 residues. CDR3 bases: TGTGCCAGCAGTCGGGACTCGAAAGAGACCCAGTACTTC. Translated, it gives CASSRDSKETQYF.

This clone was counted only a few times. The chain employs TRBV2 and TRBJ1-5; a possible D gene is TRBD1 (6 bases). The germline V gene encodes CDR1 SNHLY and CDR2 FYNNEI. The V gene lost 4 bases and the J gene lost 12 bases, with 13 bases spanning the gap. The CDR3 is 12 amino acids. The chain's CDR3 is CASSVDRPFQHF. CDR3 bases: TGTGCCAGCAGTGTAGACAGGCCCTTCCAGCATTTT.

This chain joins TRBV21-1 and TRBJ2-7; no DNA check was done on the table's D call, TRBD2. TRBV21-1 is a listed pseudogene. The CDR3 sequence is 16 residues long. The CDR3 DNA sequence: TGTGCCAGCAGCAAAGAACCGGGTTCTAGGTGCTACGAGCAGTACTTC. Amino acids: CASSKEPGSRCYEQYF.

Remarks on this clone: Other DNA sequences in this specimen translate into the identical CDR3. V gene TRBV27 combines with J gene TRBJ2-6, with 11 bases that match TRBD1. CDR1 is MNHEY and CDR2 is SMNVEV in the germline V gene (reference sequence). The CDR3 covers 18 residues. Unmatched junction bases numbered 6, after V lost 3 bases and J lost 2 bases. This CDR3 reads CASSFSWTGGAGANVLTF. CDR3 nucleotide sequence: TGTGCCAGCAGTTTCAGTTGGACAGGGGGCGCTGGGGCCAACGTCCTGACTTTC.

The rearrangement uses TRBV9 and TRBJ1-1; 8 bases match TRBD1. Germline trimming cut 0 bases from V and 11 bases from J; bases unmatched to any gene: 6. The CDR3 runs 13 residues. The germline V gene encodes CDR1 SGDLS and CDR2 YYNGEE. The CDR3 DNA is TGTGCCAGCAGCGTAGAGGCAGGGGGCCAGGCTTTCTTT. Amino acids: CASSVEAGGQAFF. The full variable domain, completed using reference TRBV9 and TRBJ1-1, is DSGVTQTPKHLITATGQRVTLRCSPRSGDLSVYWYQQSLDQGLQFLIQYYNGEERAKGNILERFSAQQFPDLHSELNLSSLELGDSALYFCASSVEAGGQAFFGQGTRLTVV.

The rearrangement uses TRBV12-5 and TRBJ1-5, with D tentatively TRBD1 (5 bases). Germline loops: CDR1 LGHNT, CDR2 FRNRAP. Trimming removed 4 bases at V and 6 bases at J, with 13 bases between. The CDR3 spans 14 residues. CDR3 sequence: CASGSGQTAQPQHF. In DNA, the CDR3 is TGTGCTAGTGGTTCAGGACAAACGGCTCAGCCCCAGCATTTT.

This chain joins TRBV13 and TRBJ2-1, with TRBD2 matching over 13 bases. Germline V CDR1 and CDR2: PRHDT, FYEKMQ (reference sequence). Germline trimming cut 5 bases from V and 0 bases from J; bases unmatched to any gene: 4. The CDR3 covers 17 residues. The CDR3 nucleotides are TGTGCCAGCAGCGCGCGACTAGCGGGGGGCTCCTACAATGAGCAGTTCTTC. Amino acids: CASSARLAGGSYNEQFF.

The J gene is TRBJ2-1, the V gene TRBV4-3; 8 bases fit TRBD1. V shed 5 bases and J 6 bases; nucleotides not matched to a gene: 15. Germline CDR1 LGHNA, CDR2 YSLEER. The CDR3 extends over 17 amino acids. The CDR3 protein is CASSLDSGQGVFNEQFF. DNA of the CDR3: TGCGCCAGCAGCTTAGACTCAGGACAGGGAGTCTTCAATGAGCAGTTCTTC.

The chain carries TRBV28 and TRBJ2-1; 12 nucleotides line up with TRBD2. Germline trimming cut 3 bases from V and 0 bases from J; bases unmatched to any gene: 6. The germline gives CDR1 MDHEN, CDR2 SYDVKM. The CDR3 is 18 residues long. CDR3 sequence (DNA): TGTGCCAGCAGTTTTCCTAGGACTAGCGGGATCTCCTACAATGAGCAGTTCTTC. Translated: CASSFPRTSGISYNEQFF.